This T cell receptor (beta chain) was documented in a study of blood T cell dynamics during melanoma immunotherapy. Study summary: Standard first-line treatment here was pembrolizumab or nivolumab plus ipilimumab in metastatic melanoma. Study-level points and caveats: Whether repertoire-driving clones were melanoma-specific could not be determined.

Germline CDR1 reads KGHSH; CDR2 reads LQKENI. V lost 2 bases and J lost 4, with 12 bases in between. The CDR3 spans 15 residues. Regarding time point: week 3, after first cycle of checkpoint inhibitor. Response was assessed by RECIST 1.1 at 12 weeks, except two rapid progressors. Every bulk PBMC sample received the same 350 ng of DNA. The assay was immunoSEQ multiplex PCR, and TCRdb's table has in-frame clones only and misses some. Altogether thousands of clones are present, more than 75% being singletons, with the ten largest covering roughly 2.5%. About this clone itself: No antigen is known for it.

The chain combines TRBV18 with TRBJ1-5, with a weak D call TRBD1 (5 bases). The starting material was blood, obtained from a patient treated with checkpoint blockade. This clonotype was sampled from a human donor with melanoma. The CDR3 coding sequence is TGTGCCAGCTCACCAGGGGGACGTCGAAATCAGCCCCAGCATTTT. It translates to CASSPGGRRNQPQHF.